This T cell receptor (beta chain) was captured in a study of CD8 T cells in Susac syndrome. Reverse transcription of about 0.5 to 1 ug RNA was carried out with random hexamers. Multiplex immunoSEQ PCR targeted 54 Vbeta and 13 Jbeta TCR beta segments. MiXCR, applied by TCRdb to the immunoSEQ multiplex PCR reads, yields one record per CDR3 protein. The sample includes about 210,000 distinct CDR3 sequences, roughly 96% of them seen just once. Trimming left V 5 bases short and J 3 bases short, with 10 bases between. CDR1 and CDR2 from the germline V gene are SEHNR and FQNEAQ (reference sequence). This CDR3 spans 13 amino acids. Peripheral blood CD8+ and CD4+ T cells were profiled by TCR beta sequencing. Each multiple sclerosis control was a treatment-naive patient with relapsing-remitting disease that was either stable or active. The CD8+ and CD4+ T cells were negatively isolated, with the TEMRA cells enriched by FACS.

The sequencing input was CD4+ T cells from PBMCs. This TCR came from a human donor with multiple sclerosis. The chain combines TRBV7-9 with TRBJ1-2; tentatively, D is TRBD1 (5 bases). CDR3 residues: CASSRDADYGYTF. The CDR3, as DNA: TGTGCCAGCAGCCGGGACGCGGACTATGGCTACACCTTC.